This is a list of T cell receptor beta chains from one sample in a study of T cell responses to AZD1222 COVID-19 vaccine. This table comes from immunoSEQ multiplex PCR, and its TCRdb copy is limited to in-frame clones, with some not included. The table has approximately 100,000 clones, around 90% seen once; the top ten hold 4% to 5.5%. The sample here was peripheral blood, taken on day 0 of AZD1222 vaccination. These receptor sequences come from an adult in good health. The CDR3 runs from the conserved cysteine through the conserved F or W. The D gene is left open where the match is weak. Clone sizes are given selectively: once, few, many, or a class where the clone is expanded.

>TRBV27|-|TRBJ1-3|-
TGTGCCAGCAGTCCTACCGCCTATGGAAACGCCATATATTTT
CASSPTAYGNAIYF
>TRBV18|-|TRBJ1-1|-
TGTGCCAGCTCCCAGGACAGAAACACTGAAGCTTTCTTT
CASSQDRNTEAFF
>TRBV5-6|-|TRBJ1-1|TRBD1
TGTGCCAGCACCCCAGGGGGGACAGGGAAGAGAACTGAAGCTTTCTTT
CASTPGGTGKRTEAFF
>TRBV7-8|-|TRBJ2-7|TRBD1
TGTGCCAGCAGCTATCCCCGGGACAGGGGATCGTACGAGCAGTACTTC
CASSYPRDRGSYEQYF
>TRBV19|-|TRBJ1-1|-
TGTGCCAGTAGTATTTCGGCGAACACTGAAGCTTTCTTT
CASSISANTEAFF
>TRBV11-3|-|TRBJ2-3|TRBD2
TGTGCCAGCAGCTCCAGCCCGACTAGCGGGGGAACAGATACGCAGTATTTT
CASSSSPTSGGTDTQYF
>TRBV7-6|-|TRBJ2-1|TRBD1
TGTGCCAGCAGCCCCGGGACAGGGGTTGAGCAGTTCTTC
CASSPGTGVEQFF
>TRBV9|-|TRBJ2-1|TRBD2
TGTGCCAGCAGCGTAGCTAGCGGGGCAAACAATGAGCAGTTCTTC
CASSVASGANNEQFF
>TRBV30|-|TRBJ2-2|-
TGTGCCTGGAGTGTATTAGGTGGCACCGGGGAGCTGTTTTTT
CAWSVLGGTGELFF
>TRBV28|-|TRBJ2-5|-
TGTGCCAGCAGTTTATCTGGCGGGGGCGTGGAGACCCAGTACTTC
CASSLSGGGVETQYF
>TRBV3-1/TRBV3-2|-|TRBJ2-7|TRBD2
TGTGCCAGCAGCCAACTAGCGGGGAACTACGAGCAGTACTTC
CASSQLAGNYEQYF
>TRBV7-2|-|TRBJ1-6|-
TGTGCCAGCAGCTTGTACAGTGGCCTCCACTTT
CASSLYSGLHF
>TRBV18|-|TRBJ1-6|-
TGTGCCAGCTCACGGGCCTCCCCCTATAATTCACCCCTCCACTTT
CASSRASPYNSPLHF
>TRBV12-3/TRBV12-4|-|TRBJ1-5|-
TGTGCCAGCAGTAAGGGTGGGGGACAGCCCCAGCATTTT
CASSKGGGQPQHF
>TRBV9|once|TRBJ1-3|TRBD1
TGTGCCAGCAGCGCCGGGACAGGAGTGAATGGAAACACCATATATTTT
CASSAGTGVNGNTIYF
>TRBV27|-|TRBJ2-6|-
TGTGCCAGCCGGGCGCGGGCTTTGAACGTGGGGGCCAACGTCCTGACTTTC
CASRARALNVGANVLTF